What follows are 15 T cell receptor beta chains derived from one specimen sequenced in a study of cytomegalovirus exposure and HLA in healthy donors (dated by TCRdb to 2016 to 2017). Library construction relied on the immunoSEQ multiplex PCR assay. For the multiplex PCR, a mixture combining 60 forward primers for TCR Vbeta segments and 13 reverse primers for TCR Jbeta segments was used. In TCRdb, the immuneACCESS table is reduced to in-frame sequences with V and J assigned. These tables do not hold every clone; where another copy was compared, an unresolved V gene accounts for under half, and the others remain unexplained. Counted in this sample were about 130,000 clones; 74% of them appeared once. The ten largest make up over 3.5% of the sample. The specimen sequenced was PBMCs. These receptors were taken from a woman aged 50 to 65 in good health and CMV-seropositive.

The chain combines TRBV2 with TRBJ2-2, with TRBD2 as a possible D gene (7 bases). There are 13 residues in the CDR3. Trimming took 8 bases from V and 5 from J, leaving 12 bases between them. CDR1 SNHLY and CDR2 FYNNEI come from the germline V gene. DNA for the CDR3: TGTGCCAGCGGGGGGGCCGGTACCGGGGAGCTGTTTTTT. It yields the protein CASGGAGTGELFF.

The chain employs TRBV15 and TRBJ2-7, with 10 bases aligning to TRBD2. V trimming: 3 bases; J trimming: 2 bases; junction bases outside the gene matches: 4. Looked up from germline, CDR1 is LNHNV and CDR2 is YYDKDF (reference sequence). The CDR3 is made up of 15 amino acids. The CDR3 sequence is CATSRILAGPYEQYF. The CDR3 nucleotides read TGTGCCACCAGCAGGATACTAGCGGGGCCCTACGAGCAGTACTTC.

The rearrangement uses TRBV27 and TRBJ2-7, with D maybe TRBD1 (6 bases). Trimming pared 6 bases from V and 3 bases from J, leaving 15 bases between. Per germline, CDR1 MNHEY and CDR2 SMNVEV (reference sequence). This CDR3 is 14 amino acids long. The DNA of the CDR3 is TGTGCCAGCAGCACAGGGACGACGTACTACGAGCAGTACTTC. Translation: CASSTGTTYYEQYF.

The sample holds a few counts of this clone. This chain uses TRBV7-9 with TRBJ2-1, with a tentative D call TRBD2 (6 bases). V was trimmed by 4 bases and J by 1 base, leaving 17 bases between them. Germline values: CDR1 SEHNR, CDR2 FQNEAQ (reference sequence). CDR3 length: 17 amino acids. Here the CDR3 reads CASSYQLGGVSYNEQFF. The CDR3 DNA reads as TGTGCCAGCAGCTACCAGCTAGGCGGGGTATCCTACAATGAGCAGTTCTTC.

Concerning this clone itself: A read error may produce the germline difference seen at one junction end. The chain combines TRBV6-8 with TRBJ2-7; tentative D call: TRBD2 (6 bases). Germline assignment: CDR1 MNHGY and CDR2 SAAAGT. The CDR3 is 15 amino acids. CDR3 sequence: CASITLAKAPYERYF. For the CDR3, the DNA is TGTGCCAGCATTACCCTAGCGAAGGCTCCCTACGAGCGGTACTTC.

This chain uses TRBV29-1 with TRBJ2-7, with 10 bases lining up with TRBD1. Germline V CDR1 and CDR2: SQVTM, ANQGSEA. J lost 5 bases, V lost 1 base, and 5 bases had no gene match. The CDR3 contains 14 residues. CDR3 residues: CSVEGGTGANEQYF. CDR3 bases: TGCAGCGTTGAAGGGGGGACAGGGGCCAACGAGCAGTACTTC.

Here the CDR3 reads CASSYAGTGGETQYF. CDR3 nucleotide sequence: TGTGCCAGCAGTTACGCTGGGACAGGGGGGGAGACCCAGTACTTC. The chain recombines TRBV6-5 with TRBJ2-5; TRBD1 agrees at 11 bases. The CDR3 is made up of 15 amino acids. The ends lost 2 bases at V and 5 bases at J; junction bases unmatched: 4. Germline V gives CDR1 MNHEY, CDR2 SVGAGI.

The rearrangement joins TRBV7-9 to TRBJ1-5; D call uncertain. V lost 0 bases and J 4 bases, leaving 7 bases between the germline ends. The V gene's germline CDR1 is SEHNR and CDR2 FQNEAQ (reference sequence). CDR3 length: 14 amino acids. CDR3 bases: TGTGCCAGCAGCTTAGCGGCCTCAAATCAGCCCCAGCATTTT. Residues: CASSLAASNQPQHF.

The V gene is TRBV28, the J gene TRBJ2-3, with D maybe TRBD2 (6 bases). V dropped 3 bases and J dropped 0 bases, with 13 bases sitting between them. The CDR3 spans 16 residues. Germline V lookup: CDR1 MDHEN, CDR2 SYDVKM. The CDR3 protein is CASSLKLAFSTDTQYF. CDR3 bases: TGTGCCAGCAGTTTGAAGCTAGCGTTTAGCACAGATACGCAGTATTTT.

The V gene is TRBV6-5, the J gene TRBJ2-7; a possible D gene is TRBD1 (6 bases). CDR1 MNHEY and CDR2 SVGAGI come from the germline V gene. V was cut by 6 bases and J by 6 bases, with 18 bases left in between. The CDR3 sequence is 14 residues long. The DNA of the CDR3 is TGTGCCAGCAGCCCCAACAGGGATGCGGTCGAGCAGTACTTC. Protein: CASSPNRDAVEQYF.

The chain carries TRBV4-1 and TRBJ2-7; the D gene is possibly TRBD1 (5 bases). Trimming took off 1 base at V and 2 bases at J, with 9 bases between the two ends. CDR1 is MGHRA, CDR2 YSYEKL, per germline. This CDR3 is built from 14 residues. This CDR3 reads CASSQAREAYEQYF. DNA of the CDR3: TGCGCCAGCAGCCAAGCCAGGGAAGCCTACGAGCAGTACTTC.

The V and J genes are TRBV19 and TRBJ1-5; unclear D gene. Germline-derived CDR1 and CDR2 are LNHDA and SQIVND (reference sequence). Trimming took 1 base from V and 2 from J, leaving 9 bases between them. The CDR3 is made up of 15 amino acids. As DNA, the CDR3 is TGTGCCAGTAGTATAGGCGTCACCCGCAATCAGCCCCAGCATTTT. Protein sequence: CASSIGVTRNQPQHF.

The chain has TRBV27 and TRBJ1-3, with D possibly TRBD1 on 5 matching bases. V was shortened by 6 bases and J by 2 bases, with 14 bases between the two germline ends. This CDR3 has 15 amino acids. The germline CDR1 and CDR2 sequences are MNHEY and SMNVEV (reference sequence). In nucleotides, the CDR3 is TGTGCCAGCAGGTCAGGGTTAGGGACTGGAAACACCATATATTTT. Translating it yields CASRSGLGTGNTIYF.

The CDR3 DNA follows: TGTGCCAGCAGCCTTTGGACAGGGGCCAATCAGCCCCAGCATTTT. Encoded protein: CASSLWTGANQPQHF. V gene TRBV7-2 combines with J gene TRBJ1-5; TRBD1 agrees at 9 bases. In germline, CDR1 is SGHTA, CDR2 FQGNSA. This CDR3 spans 15 amino acids. Trimming removed 5 bases from V and 3 bases from J; junction bases left unmatched: 5.

The chain recombines TRBV6-6 with TRBJ2-5, with 12 bases matching TRBD2. CDR3 length equals 16 residues. J lost 5 bases, V lost 6 bases, and 10 bases had no gene match. Germline V gene sequence: CDR1 MNHNY, CDR2 SVGAGI (reference sequence). CDR3 DNA: TGTGCCAGCAGCTTCAGACTAGCGGGGGCTTGGGAGACCCAGTACTTC. Amino acid sequence: CASSFRLAGAWETQYF.